Detailed here is one T cell receptor (beta chain). Its target is unknown. This sample was included in a study of vaccination and CD4 T cells after COVID-19. Study as a whole: In culture, cells were exposed to overlapping spike peptides from SARS-CoV-2, HCoV-NL63, HCoV-OC43 and HCoV-229E. Study-wide points: The study found that a median roughly 89% of reactive clones in convalescent patients appeared only post-vaccination.

Treatment here: roughly 11-day PBMC culture with coronavirus spike peptide pools or control peptides (ViraFEST assay). The CDR3 runs 14 residues. Trimming shortened V by 0 bases and J by 1 base, and 4 bases separated the two germline ends. Germline values: CDR1 SGHNT, CDR2 YYREEE (reference sequence). With the Oncomine TCR Beta short-read assay, DNA from cultured CD4+ T cells was sequenced. MiXCR was run by TCRdb on the PCR reads, yielding one entry per CDR3 protein. The table records 16,000 or so distinct CDR3 sequences, about three quarters of them present only once. The TCR originated in a human donor who received a COVID-19 vaccine. The sequenced sample was CD4+ T cells from blood, cultured in vitro, obtained after SARS-CoV-2 vaccination. The chain joins TRBV5-4 to TRBJ2-2; no clear D. In nucleotides, the CDR3 is TGTGCCAGCAGCTTGGCCAGGAACACCGGGGAGCTGTTTTTT. Translating gives CASSLARNTGELFF. Variable domain in full (rest from reference TRBV5-4 and TRBJ2-2): ETGVTQSPTHLIKTRGQQVTLRCSSQSGHNTVSWYQQALGQGPQFIFQYYREEENGRGNFPPRFSGLQFPNYSSELNVNALELDDSALYLCASSLARNTGELFFGEGSRLTVL.